This T cell receptor (beta chain) originates from a study of blood T cells in healthy people across ages. Germline-derived CDR1 and CDR2 are SQVTM and ANQGSEA. This CDR3 has 12 amino acids. For the second PCR, which ran for about 6 to 11 cycles, a sample-barcoded 5' primer and a J-beta primer mix were used. Every cDNA molecule bore a tag from a template-switch adaptor containing 12 random nucleotides. TCRdb analysed the 5' RACE reads with MiXCR anew, one entry per CDR3 protein. Found here are approximately 940,000 distinct CDR3 sequences, around 46% of them singletons; the top ten hold roughly 12%. The sequence came from a young man in good health. The specimen was blood. The chain recombines TRBV29-1 with TRBJ2-7; D could derive from TRBD1 or TRBD2 (6 bases each). The J call may be in error: the DNA end matches TRBJ2-5 better. As DNA, the CDR3 is TGCAGCGTTGAGGAGGGGGAAGAGACCCAGTACTTC. Translated: CSVEEGEETQYF.